Reported below is one T cell receptor (beta chain). The antigen is not known. This entry belongs to a study of cytomegalovirus exposure and HLA in healthy donors. Study context: A later analysis reported the 120 or so validation repertoires used the same platform as the roughly 700 first-cohort repertoires.

Trimming removed 4 bases from V and 6 bases from J, with 12 bases in between. Germline V gene data show CDR1 as MGHRA and CDR2 as YSYEKL. The CDR3 runs 13 residues. Study results and limitations: That first-cohort TCR clusters tended to co-occur in the 120 or so validation repertoires was found in a later analysis. Altogether, some 160 TCR beta chains were recorded as cytomegalovirus-associated. Many donors shared some public TCRs, even though most TCR sequences were rare.

Libraries were prepared by immunoSEQ multiplex PCR; TCRdb keeps only in-frame clonotypes and omits some of them. Among approximately 270,000 clones, roughly 85% were seen once, and the ten largest hold roughly 1%. J is TRBJ1-1 and V is TRBV4-1; tentative D call: TRBD1 (6 bases). The clonotype comes from a young woman in good health and CMV-seronegative. The specimen was PBMCs. This CDR3 is CASSRPTGPEAFF. In nucleotides, the CDR3 is TGCGCCAGCAGCCGACCGACAGGACCTGAAGCTTTCTTT.